This T cell receptor beta chain was sequenced for a study of T cell responses to AZD1222 COVID-19 vaccine. Study-wide results and limits: Following two doses of AZD1222, Spike-specific TCR breadth and depth rose. Clonal diversity was possibly underestimated; the donors were predominantly white British and more often female. A reported finding is that nearly half of spike-specific TCRs target unmutated variant regions. Spike-wide coverage was observed for vaccine-associated CD4 TCRs, with dominant responses at 160-218 and 743-854.

Sequencing was performed with immunoSEQ multiplex PCR; in TCRdb, only in-frame clones are kept and a portion is missing. The table records roughly 150,000 clones, approximately 89% of them present only once. The CDR3 runs 16 residues. Trimming pared 2 bases from V and 3 bases from J, leaving 16 bases between. Germline V gene lookup returns CDR1 GTSNPN and CDR2 SVGIG (reference sequence). This clone was seen only a few times. Its antigen is as yet unknown. V is TRBV30 and J is TRBJ2-2; D tentatively reads TRBD1 or TRBD2 (5 bases each). The clonotype comes from an adult in good health. Sequencing used peripheral blood, obtained on day 0 of AZD1222 vaccination. The CDR3 region has the DNA TGTGCCTGGAGTCGGGGACGGGCAGGACACACCGGGGAGCTGTTTTTT. Translation: CAWSRGRAGHTGELFF. Drawing the rest from reference TRBV30 and TRBJ2-2, the complete variable domain is SQTIHQWPATLVQPVGSPLSLECTVEGTSNPNLYWYRQAAGRGLQLLFYSVGIGQISSEVPQNLSASRPQDRQFILSSKKLLLSDSGFYLCAWSRGRAGHTGELFFGEGSRLTVL.